This TCR beta chain was obtained from a study of shared clonotypes between healthy human individuals. At the level of the study: The study used three CD4 naive, three CD4 memory, two CD8 naive and one CD8 memory plate per donor.

Sequencing used immunoSEQ multiplex PCR; TCRdb keeps in-frame clones, though not all of them. Among 950,000 to 1,200,000 clones, roughly 80% were seen once, and the ten largest hold about 0.94%. Subsets obtained from CD4+ cells comprised CD45RA+ naive and CD45RA-negative memory cells. Trimming cost V 4 bases and J 0 bases, with 9 bases left between them. The CDR3 covers 15 residues. Germline CDR1 reads MNHEY; CDR2 reads SVGAGI. The specimen sequenced was memory CD4+ T cells from PBMCs. Subset in this sample: CD45RA-negative fraction. The TCR comes from a man aged 18 to 35 in good health. Some clones in this sample may be carry-over from other donors' samples. The chain employs TRBV6-5 and TRBJ2-2; D not resolved. CDR3 loop: CASSSLGTNTGELFF. CDR3 sequence (DNA): TGTGCCAGCAGTTCCCTTGGGACGAACACCGGGGAGCTGTTTTTT.